Shown below are 8 T cell receptor beta chains from a single sample sequenced in a study of Graves' ophthalmopathy and Graves' hyperthyroidism (dated by TCRdb to 2016 to 2018). The sequencer was an Illumina HiSeq 2000. TCR beta CDR3 regions were amplified from RNA transcripts for repertoire sequencing. The first round was an RT-PCR using HTBI primers with the Qiagen OneStep RT-PCR kit, and this first round was followed by a second-round multiplex PCR, then size selection and purification. TCRdb applied fastp at Q25 and MiXCR to the public reads, then kept only in-frame beta chains. One record per CDR3 amino acid sequence lists the most common genes and DNA. The sample data list 560,000 or so distinct CDR3 sequences, and about 35% of these were observed just once. The biggest ten clones account for roughly 4.5% of the sample. The sample taken for sequencing was peripheral blood or thyroid tissue (not recorded which). The receptor source for this set is an adult man with Graves' hyperthyroidism.

The sample holds many counts of this clonotype. The rearrangement joins TRBV6-5 to TRBJ2-5; 8 positions match TRBD1. With 2 bases clipped from V and 4 bases from J, the junction kept 9 bases outside the gene matches. The CDR3 length is 16 residues. The germline V gene has CDR1 MNHEY and CDR2 SVGAGI. CDR3 region: CASSYVPGQGGETQYF. For the CDR3, the DNA is TGTGCCAGCAGTTACGTCCCCGGACAGGGCGGAGAGACCCAGTACTTC.

This clonotype was picked up many times. This chain uses TRBV20-1 with TRBJ1-1; perhaps TRBD1 as D (5 bases). Trimming removed 1 base at V and 1 base at J, with 10 bases between. Germline V gene data show CDR1 as DFQATT and CDR2 as SNEGSKA (reference sequence). The CDR3 is made up of 14 amino acids. CDR3 sequence: CSARGGAENTEAFF. The CDR3 coding sequence is TGCAGTGCTAGAGGGGGCGCGGAGAACACTGAAGCTTTCTTT.

The chain uses TRBV29-1 and TRBJ1-4; 10 nucleotides align to TRBD1. Trimming cost V 3 bases and J 8 bases; bases outside gene matches: 6. Germline-derived CDR1 and CDR2 are SQVTM and ANQGSEA. CDR3 length: 14 amino acids. The CDR3 DNA sequence: TGCAGCGTTGATGGGACAGGGGTTGGGGAAAAACTGTTTTTT. It yields the protein CSVDGTGVGEKLFF.

The chain is built from TRBV2 and TRBJ2-5; D not certain. The CDR3 is 13 amino acids. Germline lookup yields CDR1 SNHLY and CDR2 FYNNEI. The V and J ends lost 2 bases and 6 bases respectively, with 10 bases between them. The CDR3 sequence: CASSELDKKTQYF. The CDR3 DNA is TGTGCCAGCAGTGAACTAGACAAAAAGACCCAGTACTTC. The full variable domain, in which reference TRBV2 and TRBJ2-5 provide the parts outside the CDR3, is EPEVTQTPSHQVTQMGQEVILRCVPISNHLYFYWYRQILGQKVEFLVSFYNNEISEKSEIFDDQFSVERPDGSNFTLKIRSTKLEDSAMYFCASSELDKKTQYFGPGTRLLVL.

The chain joins TRBV7-9 to TRBJ1-1; TRBD1 agrees at 7 bases. The CDR3 totals 12 residues. Germline V lookup: CDR1 SEHNR, CDR2 FQNEAQ (reference sequence). Unmatched junction bases numbered 3, after V lost 3 bases and J lost 8 bases. CDR3 in amino acids: CASSFRDREAFF. DNA of the CDR3: TGTGCCAGCAGCTTCCGGGACAGAGAAGCTTTCTTT.

The chain carries TRBV7-9 and TRBJ2-7; 7 bases line up with TRBD2. CDR1 SEHNR and CDR2 FQNEAQ come from the germline V gene (reference sequence). The CDR3 totals 17 residues. The V and J ends lost 4 bases and 0 bases, in that order; junction bases with no gene match: 12. The CDR3 loop reads CASSSYQTSPSSYEQYF. The CDR3 region has the DNA TGTGCCAGCAGCTCGTATCAGACTAGCCCTAGCTCCTACGAGCAGTACTTC.

This clonotype showed up many times. The J gene is TRBJ1-6, the V gene TRBV7-2; D remains unclear. Germline V gene sequence: CDR1 SGHTA, CDR2 FQGNSA. V lost 5 bases, J lost 3 bases, and 17 bases lay in between. The CDR3 loop spans 17 amino acids. CDR3 loop: CASSPLQRAVYNSPLHF. CDR3 coding DNA: TGTGCCAGCAGCCCGCTCCAGAGGGCGGTCTATAATTCACCCCTCCACTTT.

The chain carries TRBV20-1 and TRBJ2-7; D gene ambiguous. V was shortened by 4 bases and J by 7 bases, with 17 bases between the two germline ends. CDR1 and CDR2 (germline): DFQATT, SNEGSKA (reference sequence). This CDR3 comprises 13 residues. DNA for the CDR3: TGCAGTGCTACCAAGGTGGTTGGTGATGAGCAGTACTTC. It translates to CSATKVVGDEQYF.